Here is one T cell receptor beta chain with its context. Before the COVID-19 pandemic, during about 2010-2018, CD4+ T cells were taken from unexposed donors. Using immunoSEQ multiplex PCR, the repertoire was profiled, and TCRdb retains in-frame clones only, with some absent. The sample includes about 65,000 clones, approximately 87% of them seen just once. In germline, CDR1 is SGHRS, CDR2 YFSETQ. The CDR3 is made up of 14 amino acids. V was shortened by 4 bases and J by 6 bases, with 13 bases between the two germline ends. The source of the sample is a study of CD4 T cells in relation to SARS-CoV-2 and coronaviruses.

This sequence originates from a human donor in good health. Sequencing was carried out using memory CD4+ T cells from PBMCs. The V call is TRBV5-1, the J call TRBJ2-2; TRBD2 might be the D (6 bases). In DNA, the CDR3 is TGCGCCAGCAGCCCGCTCTGGGAGGCCGGGGAGCTGTTTTTT. Translating it yields CASSPLWEAGELFF.